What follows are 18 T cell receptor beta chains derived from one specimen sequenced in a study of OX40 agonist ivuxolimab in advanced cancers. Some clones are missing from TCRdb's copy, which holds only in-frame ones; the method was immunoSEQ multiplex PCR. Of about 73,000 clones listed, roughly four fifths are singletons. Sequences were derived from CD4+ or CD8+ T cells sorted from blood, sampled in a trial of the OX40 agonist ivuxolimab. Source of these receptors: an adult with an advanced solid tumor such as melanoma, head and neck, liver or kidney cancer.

DNA of the CDR3: TGCGCCAGCAGCCAGGGGAACGATAATGAAAAACTGTTTTTT. This translates into CASSQGNDNEKLFF. The chain is built from TRBV5-1 and TRBJ1-4; perhaps TRBD1 as D (6 bases). CDR1 is SGHRS and CDR2 is YFSETQ in the germline V gene. The CDR3 runs 14 residues. Trimming cost V 4 bases and J 4 bases, with 11 bases left between them.

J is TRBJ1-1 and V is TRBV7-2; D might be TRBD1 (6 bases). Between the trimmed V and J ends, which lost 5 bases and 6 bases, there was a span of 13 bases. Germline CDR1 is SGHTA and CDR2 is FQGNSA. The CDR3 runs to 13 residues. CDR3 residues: CASSLYREAEAFF. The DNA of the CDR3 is TGTGCCAGCAGCCTATACAGGGAGGCTGAAGCTTTCTTT.

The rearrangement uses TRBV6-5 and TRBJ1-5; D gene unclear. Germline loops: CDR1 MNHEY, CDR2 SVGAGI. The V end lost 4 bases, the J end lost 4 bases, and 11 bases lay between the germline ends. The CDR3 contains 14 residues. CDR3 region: CASSSSRRNQPQHF. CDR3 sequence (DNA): TGTGCCAGCAGTTCATCGCGCCGGAATCAGCCCCAGCATTTT.

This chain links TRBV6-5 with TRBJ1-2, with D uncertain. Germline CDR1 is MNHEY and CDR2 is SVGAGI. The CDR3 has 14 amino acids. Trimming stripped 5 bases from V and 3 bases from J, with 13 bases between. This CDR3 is CASSLAGGDYGYTF. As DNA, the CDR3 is TGTGCCAGCAGTCTCGCCGGCGGTGACTATGGCTACACCTTC.

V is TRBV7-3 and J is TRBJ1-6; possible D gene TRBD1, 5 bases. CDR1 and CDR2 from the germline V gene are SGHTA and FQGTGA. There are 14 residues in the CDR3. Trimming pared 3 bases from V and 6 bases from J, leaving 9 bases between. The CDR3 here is CASSLQGSNSPLHF. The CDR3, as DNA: TGTGCCAGCAGCTTGCAGGGTTCTAATTCACCCCTCCACTTT.

In DNA form, the CDR3 reads TGTGCCAGCAGCTTAGACGAGGCAGCAAGGGGCACTGAAGCTTTCTTT. Protein: CASSLDEAARGTEAFF. The rearrangement uses TRBV7-9 and TRBJ1-1, with D perhaps TRBD1 (5 bases). This CDR3 region has 16 residues. Germline CDR1 SEHNR, CDR2 FQNEAQ (reference sequence). Trimming took off 1 base at V and 4 bases at J, with 16 bases between the two ends.

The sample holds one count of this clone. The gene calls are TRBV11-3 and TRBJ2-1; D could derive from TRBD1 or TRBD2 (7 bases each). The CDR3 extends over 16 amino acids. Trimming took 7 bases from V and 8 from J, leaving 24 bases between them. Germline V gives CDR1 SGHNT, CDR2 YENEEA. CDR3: CASTLTGRESSDEQFF. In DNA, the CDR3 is TGTGCCAGCACCCTGACAGGGCGGGAGTCTTCGGATGAGCAGTTCTTC.

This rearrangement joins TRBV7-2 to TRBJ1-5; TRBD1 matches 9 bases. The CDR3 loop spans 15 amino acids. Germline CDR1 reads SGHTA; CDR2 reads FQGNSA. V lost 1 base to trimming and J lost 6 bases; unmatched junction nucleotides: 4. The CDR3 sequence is CASSLGTGGSQPQHF. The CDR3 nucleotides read TGTGCCAGCAGCTTAGGTACAGGGGGCAGTCAGCCCCAGCATTTT.

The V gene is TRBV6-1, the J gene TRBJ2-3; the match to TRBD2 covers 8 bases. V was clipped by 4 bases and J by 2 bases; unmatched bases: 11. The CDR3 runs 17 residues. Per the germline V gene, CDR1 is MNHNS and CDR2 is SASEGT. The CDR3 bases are TGTGCCAGCAGTGGAGCCTCCGGGACTAGGACCACAGATACGCAGTATTTT. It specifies CASSGASGTRTTDTQYF.

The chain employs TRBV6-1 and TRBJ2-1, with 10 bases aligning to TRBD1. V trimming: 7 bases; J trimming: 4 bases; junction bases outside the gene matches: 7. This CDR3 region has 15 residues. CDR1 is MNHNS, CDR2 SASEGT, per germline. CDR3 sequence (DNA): TGTGCCAGCATAGTGGGGACAGGGGCGTACAATGAGCAGTTCTTC. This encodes CASIVGTGAYNEQFF.

In DNA, the CDR3 is TGCGCCAGCAGCTTAGACTTATCCTACACCGGGGAGCTGTTTTTT. Residues: CASSLDLSYTGELFF. The gene calls are TRBV5-1 and TRBJ2-2; no clear D gene. Trimming took 2 bases from V and 3 from J, leaving 11 bases between them. The CDR3 sequence is 15 residues long. CDR1 and CDR2 from the germline V gene are SGHRS and YFSETQ.

Here the CDR3 reads CASSQFTDTQYF. The CDR3 DNA follows: TGTGCCAGCAGTCAGTTCACAGATACGCAGTATTTT. This chain links TRBV6-5 with TRBJ2-3, with D uncertain. The CDR3 loop spans 12 amino acids. Germline loops: CDR1 MNHEY, CDR2 SVGAGI. V was pared by 5 bases and J by 2 bases, with 5 bases between.

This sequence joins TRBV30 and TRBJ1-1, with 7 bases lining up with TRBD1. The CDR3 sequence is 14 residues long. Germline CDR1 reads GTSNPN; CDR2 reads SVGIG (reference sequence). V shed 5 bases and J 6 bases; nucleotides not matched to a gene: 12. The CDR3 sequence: CAWAPGTAVPEAFF. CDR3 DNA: TGTGCCTGGGCTCCCGGGACAGCGGTGCCTGAAGCTTTCTTT.

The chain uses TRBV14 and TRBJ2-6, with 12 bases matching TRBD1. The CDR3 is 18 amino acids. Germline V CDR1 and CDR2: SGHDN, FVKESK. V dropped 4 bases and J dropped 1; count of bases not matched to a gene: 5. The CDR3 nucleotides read TGTGCCAGCAGCCGTCAGGGACAGGGGGCGTCTGGGGCCAACGTCCTGACTTTC. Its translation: CASSRQGQGASGANVLTF.

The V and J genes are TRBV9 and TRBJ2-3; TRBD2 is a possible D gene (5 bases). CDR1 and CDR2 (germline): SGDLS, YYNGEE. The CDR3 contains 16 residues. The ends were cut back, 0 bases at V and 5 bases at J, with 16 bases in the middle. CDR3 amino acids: CASSVGPNLSGDTQYF. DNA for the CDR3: TGTGCCAGCAGCGTAGGCCCCAACTTAAGCGGAGATACGCAGTATTTT.

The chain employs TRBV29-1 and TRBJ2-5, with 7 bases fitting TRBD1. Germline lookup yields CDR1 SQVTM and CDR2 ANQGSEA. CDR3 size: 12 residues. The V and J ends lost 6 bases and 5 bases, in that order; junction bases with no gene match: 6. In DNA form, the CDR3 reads TGCAGCGTCCGACAGGGTGGCGAGACCCAGTACTTC. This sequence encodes CSVRQGGETQYF.

The CDR3 DNA reads as TGTGCCAGCAGCTTAGTCAGGGAAGCTTTCTTT. The encoded protein is CASSLVREAFF. This rearrangement joins TRBV11-2 to TRBJ1-1; no reliable D call. Germline lookup yields CDR1 SGHAT and CDR2 FQNNGV. Trimming took off 1 base at V and 8 bases at J, with 5 bases between the two ends. This CDR3 comprises 11 residues.

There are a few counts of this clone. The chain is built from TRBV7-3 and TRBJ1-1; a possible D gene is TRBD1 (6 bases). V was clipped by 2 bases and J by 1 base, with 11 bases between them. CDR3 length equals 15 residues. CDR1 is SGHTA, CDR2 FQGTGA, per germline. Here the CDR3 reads CASSLHRAPNTEAFF. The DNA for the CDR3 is TGTGCCAGCAGCTTACACAGGGCTCCGAACACTGAAGCTTTCTTT.